A single sample is the source of the 5 T cell receptor beta chains below, sequenced in a study of shared clonotypes between healthy human individuals (TCRdb year 2020). The library was generated by the immunoSEQ multiplex PCR assay. What TCRdb holds here is the immuneACCESS table cut down to in-frame rearrangements. Part of the clones is not present; checked against another copy, under half of the missing clones reflect an unresolved V gene, and the others are unexplained. In this sample the table shows 2 million to 2.5 million clones, less than 95% of which occur a single time. The ten largest clones take up around 0.38% of the sample. Sample: naive CD4+ T cells from PBMCs. The cell subset or site label corresponds to: CD45RA+ positively selected. The receptors were gathered from a man between 18 and 35 years old in good health. Some clones in this sample may be carry-over from other donors' samples.

This chain joins TRBV9 and TRBJ2-2, with D hard to call. Per the germline V gene, CDR1 is SGDLS and CDR2 is YYNGEE. This CDR3 has 14 amino acids. The V end lost 0 bases, the J end lost 7 bases, and 10 bases lay between the germline ends. CDR3 residues: CASSVVMDGGELFF. For the CDR3, the DNA is TGTGCCAGCAGCGTAGTAATGGACGGCGGGGAGCTGTTTTTT. The complete variable domain, with remaining parts taken from reference TRBV9 and TRBJ2-2, reads DSGVTQTPKHLITATGQRVTLRCSPRSGDLSVYWYQQSLDQGLQFLIQYYNGEERAKGNILERFSAQQFPDLHSELNLSSLELGDSALYFCASSVVMDGGELFFGEGSRLTVL.

Comment on this clone: Other DNA sequences from this sample encode an identical CDR3 as well. The rearrangement links TRBV20-1 to TRBJ2-3, with a tentative D call TRBD1 (6 bases). Trimming pared 6 bases from V and 4 bases from J, leaving 8 bases between. The germline V gene encodes CDR1 DFQATT and CDR2 SNEGSKA (reference sequence). The CDR3 loop spans 11 amino acids. Here the CDR3 reads CSAKGADTQYF. DNA of the CDR3: TGCAGTGCAAAGGGGGCAGATACGCAGTATTTT.

This chain joins TRBV6-5 and TRBJ1-6; D is perhaps TRBD1 (5 bases). This CDR3 is 14 amino acids long. The V end lost 8 bases, the J end lost 10 bases, and 18 bases lay between the germline ends. Germline CDR1 is MNHEY and CDR2 is SVGAGI. This CDR3 reads CASHPGLIGSPLHF. CDR3 bases: TGTGCCAGCCATCCGGGACTAATTGGGTCACCCCTCCACTTT.

The chain is built from TRBV28 and TRBJ1-2, with D tentatively TRBD1 (5 bases). The CDR3 extends over 12 amino acids. Trimming left V 2 bases short and J 10 bases short, with 11 bases between. Germline assignment: CDR1 MDHEN and CDR2 SYDVKM. The CDR3 region is CASSLRGGDYTF. CDR3 DNA: TGTGCCAGCAGTTTAAGGGGAGGGGACTACACCTTC.

The CDR3 sequence: CASRDSNSPLHF. In nucleotides, the CDR3 is TGTGCCAGCAGGGACAGTAATTCACCCCTCCACTTT. The V call is TRBV28, the J call TRBJ1-6, with D maybe TRBD1 (6 bases). Trimming removed 6 bases from V and 6 bases from J, with 6 bases in between. Germline assignment: CDR1 MDHEN and CDR2 SYDVKM. CDR3 length: 12 amino acids.